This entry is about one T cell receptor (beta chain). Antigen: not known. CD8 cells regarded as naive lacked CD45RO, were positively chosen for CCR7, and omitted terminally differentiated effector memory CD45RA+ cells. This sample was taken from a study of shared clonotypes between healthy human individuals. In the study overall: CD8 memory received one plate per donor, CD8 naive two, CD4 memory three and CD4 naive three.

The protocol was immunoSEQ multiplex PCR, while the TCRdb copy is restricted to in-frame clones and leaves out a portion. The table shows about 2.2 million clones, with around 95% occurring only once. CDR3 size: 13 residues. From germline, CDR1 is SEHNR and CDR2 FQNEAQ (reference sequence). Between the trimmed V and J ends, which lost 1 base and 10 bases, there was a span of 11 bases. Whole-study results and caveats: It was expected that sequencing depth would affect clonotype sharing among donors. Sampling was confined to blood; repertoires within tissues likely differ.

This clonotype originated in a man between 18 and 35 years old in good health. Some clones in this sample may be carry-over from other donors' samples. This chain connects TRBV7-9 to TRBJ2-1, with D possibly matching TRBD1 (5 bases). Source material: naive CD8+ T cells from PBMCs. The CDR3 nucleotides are TGTGCCAGCAGCTTAGGAATTCAGGGCGAGCAGTTCTTC. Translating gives CASSLGIQGEQFF.